This TCR beta chain originates from a study of CD8 T cells in Susac syndrome. Isolation of CD8+ and CD4+ T cells was performed negatively, whereas enrichment of TEMRA cells was done by FACS. cDNA came from 0.5 to 1 ug RNA primed by random hexamers. Coverage of TCR beta CDR3 amplification by immunoSEQ multiplex PCR extended to 54 Vbeta and 13 Jbeta. TCRdb fed the immunoSEQ multiplex PCR reads into MiXCR, producing one record per CDR3 protein. The sample contains about 140,000 distinct CDR3 sequences, 94% of which appear only once. This receptor was taken from a human donor in good health. Sequencing was carried out using CD8+ T cells from PBMCs.

The CDR3 DNA sequence: TGTGCCAGCAGTCCGGGACAGGCACACTACGAGCAGTACTTC. Its translation: CASSPGQAHYEQYF. The rearrangement joins TRBV27 to TRBJ2-7; 8 positions match TRBD1. Germline CDR1 reads MNHEY; CDR2 reads SMNVEV (reference sequence). The CDR3 is made up of 14 amino acids. J gave up 3 bases and V 5 bases, and 6 bases lay outside the gene matches.